The TCR beta chain described here comes from a study of T cells after yellow fever vaccination. Germline CDR1 reads SGHKS; CDR2 reads YYEKEE (reference sequence). This CDR3 is 16 amino acids long. J was trimmed by 6 bases and V by 0 bases; bases with no gene match: 7. TCRdb reprocessed the 5' RACE reads with MiXCR, giving one entry per CDR3 protein. The table has 500,000 to 650,000 distinct CDR3 sequences, around 17% seen once. The sequence derives from a young man who received the YFV17D yellow fever vaccine. The V and J genes are TRBV5-5 and TRBJ2-1, with 9 bases identical to TRBD1. Sequences were derived from PBMCs, sampled about 5 days after the first yellow fever vaccination. Here the CDR3 DNA reads TGTGCCAGCAGCTTGGAAGGGACAGGGCTCTTCAATGAGCAGTTCTTC. Encoded protein: CASSLEGTGLFNEQFF.